This TCR beta chain is from a study of Ad26.COV2.S vaccination and SARS-CoV-2 variants. Turning to the study itself: The Ad26.COV2.S arm of the COV1001 trial was where the donor was placed.

On this clone itself: Its antigen is currently unknown.

Treatment here: about 20 received Ad26.COV2.S at low or high dose, single or two shots; a few received placebo; per-sample allocation not given. The study sampled participants on day 63 after the first vaccine or placebo injection. The study's findings and limits: Vaccinees and placebo recipients showed similar non-spike TCR breadth.

Generated by immunoSEQ multiplex PCR, the TCRdb table keeps only in-frame clones and is missing some. Of 500,000 or so clones listed, 89% are singletons. The sample here was peripheral blood, taken in a trial of Ad26.COV2.S vaccine versus placebo. This sequence originates from a person between 18 and 65 years old who received the Ad26.COV2.S COVID-19 vaccine or a placebo.

The CDR3 here is CASSSGLAGPYTQYF. DNA for the CDR3: TGTGCCAGCAGCTCTGGACTAGCGGGGCCTTATACGCAGTATTTT. V gene TRBV7-2 combines with J gene TRBJ2-3; TRBD2 matches 12 bases. This CDR3 comprises 15 residues. V shed 4 bases, J shed 7 bases, and the junction held 6 bases outside the gene matches. Germline assignment: CDR1 SGHTA and CDR2 FQGNSA.